Detailed here is one TCR beta chain. This entry belongs to a study of OX40 agonist ivuxolimab in advanced cancers. Turning to the study itself: Ivuxolimab is a fully human IgG2 antibody that activates OX40 (CD134). Therapy given before enrollment (anti-PD-1, anti-PD-L1 or anti-CTLA-4) was allowed, and roughly 41% had some. Three patients had partial responses: one hepatocellular carcinoma, two cutaneous melanoma.

The protocol was immunoSEQ multiplex PCR, while the TCRdb copy is restricted to in-frame clones and leaves out a portion. The sample lists approximately 46,000 clones, around 86% occurring once. Cycle 7 day 1, cycle 4 day 1, and baseline were the timepoints at which blood was sampled. This CDR3 spans 12 amino acids. V was shortened by 0 bases and J by 6 bases, with 6 bases between the two germline ends. Germline V CDR1 and CDR2: PRHDT, FYEKMQ (reference sequence). The sequenced sample was CD4+ or CD8+ T cells sorted from blood, obtained in a trial of the OX40 agonist ivuxolimab. This chain uses TRBV13 with TRBJ2-7; D uncertain. The receptor was derived from an adult with an advanced solid tumor such as melanoma, head and neck, liver or kidney cancer. The CDR3 nucleotides read TGTGCCAGCAGCTTAGGAGGTTCCGAGCAGTACTTC. Translation: CASSLGGSEQYF. Full variable domain (remainder filled in from reference TRBV13 and TRBJ2-7): AAGVIQSPRHLIKEKRETATLKCYPIPRHDTVYWYQQGPGQDPQFLISFYEKMQSDKGSIPDRFSAQQFSDYHSELNMSSLELGDSALYFCASSLGGSEQYFGPGTRLTVT.